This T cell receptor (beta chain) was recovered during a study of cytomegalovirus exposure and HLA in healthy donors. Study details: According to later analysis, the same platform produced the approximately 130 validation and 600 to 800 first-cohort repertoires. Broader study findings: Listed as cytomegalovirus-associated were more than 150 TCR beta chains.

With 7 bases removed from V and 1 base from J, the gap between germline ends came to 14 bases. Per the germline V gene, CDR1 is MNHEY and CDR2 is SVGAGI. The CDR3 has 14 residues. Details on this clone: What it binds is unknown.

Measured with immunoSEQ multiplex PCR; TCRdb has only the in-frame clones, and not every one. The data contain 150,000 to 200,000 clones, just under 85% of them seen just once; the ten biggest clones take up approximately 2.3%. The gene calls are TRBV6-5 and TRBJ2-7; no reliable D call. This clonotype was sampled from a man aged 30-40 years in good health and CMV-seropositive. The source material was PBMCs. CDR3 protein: CASMVRHMSYEQYF. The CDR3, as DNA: TGTGCCAGCATGGTCAGACACATGTCCTACGAGCAGTACTTC.